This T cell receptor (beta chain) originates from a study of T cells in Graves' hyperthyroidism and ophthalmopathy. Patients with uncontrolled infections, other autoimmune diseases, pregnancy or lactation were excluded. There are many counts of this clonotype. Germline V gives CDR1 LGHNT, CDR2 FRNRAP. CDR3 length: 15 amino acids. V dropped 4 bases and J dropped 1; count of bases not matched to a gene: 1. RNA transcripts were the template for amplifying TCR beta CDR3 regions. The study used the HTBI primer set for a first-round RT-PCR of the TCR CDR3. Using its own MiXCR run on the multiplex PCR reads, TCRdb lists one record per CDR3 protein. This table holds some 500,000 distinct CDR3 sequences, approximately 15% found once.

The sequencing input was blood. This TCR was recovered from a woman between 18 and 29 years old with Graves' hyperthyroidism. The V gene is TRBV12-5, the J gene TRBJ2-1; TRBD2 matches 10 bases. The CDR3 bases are TGTGCTAGTGGTTGGACTAGCGGATCCTACAATGAGCAGTTCTTC. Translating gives CASGWTSGSYNEQFF.